Listed below are T cell receptor beta chains from one sample, sequenced in a study of T-cell reconstitution after alpha-beta-depleted transplantation in children. One entry per CDR3 protein, called by TCRdb with MiXCR from the PCR reads. The table records around 670,000 distinct CDR3 sequences, about an eighth of them present only once. Specimen: PBMCs, collected before TCRalphabeta/CD19-depleted stem cell transplant. The receptors originated from a girl aged 2 to 10 with congenital amegakaryocytic thrombocytopenia, due to receive a stem cell transplant. Both conserved end residues are part of each CDR3. Each record gives: V gene, D gene, J gene, clone size, CDR3 protein, CDR3 DNA. A D gene is named only where the DNA matches it firmly. Part of the rows lack a size; the others show once, few, many or a class for expanded clones.

>TRBV7-9|TRBD1|TRBJ1-1|many
CASSLRQGEAFF
TGTGCCAGCAGCCTCCGACAGGGAGAAGCTTTCTTT
>TRBV10-3|TRBD1|TRBJ2-2|many
CAISSGQGNTGELFF
TGTGCCATCTCTTCGGGACAGGGGAACACCGGGGAGCTGTTTTTT
>TRBV29-1|NA|TRBJ2-1|NA
CSVVGGSYNEQFF
TGCAGCGTTGTGGGAGGCTCCTACAATGAGCAGTTCTTC
>TRBV11-2|NA|TRBJ2-1|many
CASSLILARSSYNEQFF
TGTGCCAGCAGCTTAATCCTAGCGCGTAGCTCCTACAATGAGCAGTTCTTC
>TRBV7-9|NA|TRBJ2-5|NA
CASSLVIEETQSF
TGTGCCAGCAGCTTAGTCATTGAGGAGACCCAGTCCTTC
>TRBV12-3/TRBV12-4|NA|TRBJ2-4|many
CASSLEGEAKNIQYF
TGTGCCAGCAGTTTAGAGGGGGAGGCCAAAAACATTCAGTACTTC
>TRBV5-1|NA|TRBJ2-4|NA
CASSLSNSPGAKNIQYF
TGCGCCAGCAGCTTGAGTAACAGTCCGGGGGCCAAAAACATTCAGTACTTC
>TRBV11-2|TRBD2|TRBJ2-5|few
CASSSRLAGETQYF
TGTGCCAGCAGCTCACGACTAGCGGGAGAGACCCAGTACTTC
>TRBV6-1|TRBD2|TRBJ2-3|NA
CASKRSPGGDTQYF
TGTGCCAGCAAAAGGTCCCCGGGGGGTGATACGCAGTATTTT
>TRBV7-2|TRBD2|TRBJ2-1|NA
CASNVGGNEQFF
TGTGCCAGCAACGTCGGGGGGAATGAGCAGTTCTTC
>TRBV5-1|NA|TRBJ2-3|many
CASRKDDTQYF
TGCGCCAGCAGGAAGGATGATACGCAGTATTTT
>TRBV5-1|NA|TRBJ2-4|many
CASSLGDGSLAKNIQYF
TGCGCCAGCAGCTTGGGAGACGGCAGTCTAGCCAAAAACATTCAGTACTTC
>TRBV20-1|NA|TRBJ2-1|many
CSARGAGLFYEQFF
TGCAGTGCTAGAGGGGCGGGGCTATTCTATGAGCAGTTCTTC
>TRBV29-1|NA|TRBJ2-5|many
CSVAPVGSETQYF
TGCAGCGTCGCCCCTGTGGGGTCAGAGACCCAGTACTTC
>TRBV30|TRBD1|TRBJ1-5|NA
CAWSTDRGELRPQHF
TGTGCCTGGAGTACGGACAGGGGGGAATTGAGGCCCCAGCATTTT
>TRBV7-2|NA|TRBJ1-6|many
CASSLELRVYASPLHF
TGTGCCAGCAGCTTAGAGCTTCGGGTTTACGCATCACCCCTCCACTTT
>TRBV12-3/TRBV12-4|TRBD2|TRBJ2-1|few
CASSLETSGRIDNEQFF
TGTGCCAGCAGTTTAGAGACTAGCGGGAGGATTGACAATGAGCAGTTCTTC
>TRBV20-1|NA|TRBJ2-7|many
CSARDQGRYEQYF
TGCAGTGCTAGAGATCAAGGGCGCTACGAGCAGTACTTC
>TRBV15|TRBD1|TRBJ2-2|NA
CATSRETRDRYTGELFF
TGTGCCACCAGCAGAGAGACCCGGGACAGATACACCGGGGAGCTGTTTTTT
>TRBV12-3/TRBV12-4|NA|TRBJ1-5|many
CASSLVGSHYQPQHF
TGTGCCAGCAGTTTAGTCGGCAGCCACTATCAGCCCCAGCATTTT
>TRBV20-1|NA|TRBJ2-1|few
CSACGGLPGRLTYNEQFF
TGCAGTGCTTGTGGGGGGCTCCCCGGGAGGTTGACCTACAATGAGCAGTTCTTC
>TRBV11-2|TRBD2|TRBJ2-2|many
CASSSRSSGGPGTGELFF
TGTGCCAGCAGCTCCAGATCTTCGGGGGGGCCGGGGACCGGGGAGCTGTTTTTT
>TRBV7-9|NA|TRBJ1-6|NA
CASSFGRGPLHF
TGTGCCAGCAGCTTTGGAAGAGGACCCCTCCACTTT
>TRBV21-1|NA|TRBJ2-6|many
CASSPRTEQLSGANVLTF
TGTGCCAGCAGCCCGAGGACAGAGCAGCTCTCTGGGGCCAACGTCCTGACTTTC
>TRBV20-1|NA|TRBJ1-1|NA
CSAQGRINTEAFF
TGCAGTGCTCAAGGACGGATTAACACTGAAGCTTTCTTT
>TRBV12-3/TRBV12-4|NA|TRBJ2-7|many
CASSSNNLAYEQYF
TGTGCCAGCAGTTCGAACAACTTGGCCTACGAGCAGTACTTC
>TRBV20-1|TRBD1|TRBJ2-7|few
CSARRRDRAAYEQYF
TGCAGTGCTCGACGCCGGGACAGGGCGGCCTACGAGCAGTACTTC
>TRBV7-6|NA|TRBJ2-1|NA
CASSLQDDEQFF
TGTGCCAGCAGCTTACAAGACGATGAGCAGTTCTTC
>TRBV20-1|NA|TRBJ2-2|many
CSGRRAGELFF
TGCAGTGGTAGGAGAGCCGGGGAGCTGTTTTTT
>TRBV5-1|TRBD2|TRBJ2-7|many
CASSFGTSGSYEQYF
TGCGCCAGCAGCTTTGGGACTAGCGGTTCCTACGAGCAGTACTTC
>TRBV12-3/TRBV12-4|NA|TRBJ2-7|many
CASSLAPGGREQYF
TGTGCCAGCAGTTTAGCCCCTGGGGGGCGCGAGCAGTACTTC
>TRBV5-6|NA|TRBJ2-1|many
CASSLRWVGIKGNEQFF
TGTGCCAGCAGCTTGAGGTGGGTGGGGATTAAAGGCAATGAGCAGTTCTTC
>TRBV5-1|TRBD2|TRBJ2-1|many
CASSRTSSNEQFF
TGCGCCAGCAGTAGGACTAGTTCGAATGAGCAGTTCTTC
>TRBV4-1|NA|TRBJ2-7|NA
CASSQSETYEQYF
TGCGCCAGCAGCCAATCCGAAACGTACGAGCAGTACTTC
>TRBV21-1|NA|TRBJ1-6|few
CASSNGRCGSPLHF
TGTGCCAGCAGCAACGGTCGCTGCGGTTCACCCCTCCACTTT
>TRBV7-9|TRBD1|TRBJ1-2|few
CASSETGPGYTF
TGTGCCAGCAGCGAGACAGGGCCTGGCTACACCTTC
>TRBV30|NA|TRBJ2-2|NA
CAWSPGGNTGELFF
TGTGCCTGGTCCCCTGGAGGGAACACCGGGGAGCTGTTTTTT
>TRBV10-3|NA|TRBJ2-7|few
CAISEVIGSGEQYF
TGTGCCATCAGTGAGGTAATAGGGTCGGGCGAGCAGTACTTC
>TRBV6-1|NA|TRBJ2-1|many
CASQRGRLTYNEQFF
TGTGCCAGCCAGAGAGGGAGGCTTACTTACAATGAGCAGTTCTTC
>TRBV4-1|TRBD2|TRBJ2-7|NA
CASSQDSDGRTYEQYF
TGCGCCAGCAGCCAAGATAGTGACGGGAGGACCTACGAGCAGTACTTC
>TRBV29-1|TRBD2|TRBJ2-1|few
CSVVTSGSMSTFF
TGCAGCGTTGTGACTAGCGGTTCAATGAGCACCTTCTTC
>TRBV5-1|TRBD2|TRBJ2-1|many
CASSWPGLAGVFEQFF
TGCGCCAGTAGTTGGCCGGGACTAGCGGGAGTTTTTGAGCAGTTCTTC
>TRBV20-1|NA|TRBJ1-1|many
CSASRGQLNTEAFF
TGCAGTGCTAGTAGAGGACAGTTGAACACTGAAGCTTTCTTT
>TRBV10-3|NA|TRBJ2-7|many
CAIDEERGPSYEQYF
TGTGCCATCGACGAAGAGAGGGGCCCATCCTACGAGCAGTACTTC
>TRBV20-1|NA|TRBJ2-7|NA
CSARHQVTYEQYF
TGCAGTGCTAGACATCAGGTGACCTACGAGCAGTACTTC